This TCR beta chain was sequenced during a study of low-dose radiotherapy and immunotherapy resistance in tumors. Time point specified: before trial treatment. V was cut by 0 bases and J by 6 bases, with 6 bases left in between. Germline values: CDR1 SGDLS, CDR2 YYNGEE. The CDR3 has 13 residues. Ten or more counts support this clonotype. cDNA synthesis used a TRAV/TRBV-specific primer set for both chains. TCRs were amplified for approximately 21 PCR cycles with a constant-region primer and V-primer adapter. Isolated mRNA underwent amplification by in vitro transcription. MiXCR was run by TCRdb on the reads, yielding one entry per CDR3 protein. This table holds 100,000 or so distinct CDR3 sequences, under 10% found once.

This sample comprised PBMCs, obtained before treatment. The V gene is TRBV9, the J gene TRBJ2-2; D unresolved. This receptor was identified in a male donor with prostate cancer. This chain's CDR3 is CASSVGASGELFF. CDR3 nucleotides: TGTGCCAGCAGCGTAGGAGCATCCGGGGAGCTGTTTTTT.